The T cell receptor (beta chain) described here comes from a study of post-analysis software for immune sequencing data. There are 17 residues in the CDR3. Germline loops: CDR1 MNHNS, CDR2 SASEGT. Study observations and caveats: About five TRBV segments (TRBV5-6, TRBV5-1 and TRBV20-1 among them) occurred more frequently in patients than in controls. Samples from one preparation batch, clustered by F measure, grouped strongly together. The study found significantly lower normalized Chao1 diversity in multiple sclerosis patients than in controls.

To note about this clonotype: Its specificity is unknown. Germline is not matched at one junction end, which may reflect a read error.

Built from TCR beta cDNA, the libraries had unique molecular identifiers in them. Between roughly 0.95 and 10 million T cells gave rise to around 500,000 cDNA molecules. Using its own MiXCR run on the PCR reads, TCRdb lists one record per CDR3 protein. The sample yields some 890,000 distinct CDR3 sequences, approximately 53% seen once. The chain employs TRBV6-1 and TRBJ2-2, with 12 bases that match TRBD2. Sequencing used blood. This sequence originates from a girl aged 10-17 years with multiple sclerosis. The CDR3: CASSRTSGGRNTGELFF. For the CDR3, the DNA is TGTGCCAGCAGTCGAACTAGCGGGGGGCGGAACACTGGGGAGCTGTTTTTT.